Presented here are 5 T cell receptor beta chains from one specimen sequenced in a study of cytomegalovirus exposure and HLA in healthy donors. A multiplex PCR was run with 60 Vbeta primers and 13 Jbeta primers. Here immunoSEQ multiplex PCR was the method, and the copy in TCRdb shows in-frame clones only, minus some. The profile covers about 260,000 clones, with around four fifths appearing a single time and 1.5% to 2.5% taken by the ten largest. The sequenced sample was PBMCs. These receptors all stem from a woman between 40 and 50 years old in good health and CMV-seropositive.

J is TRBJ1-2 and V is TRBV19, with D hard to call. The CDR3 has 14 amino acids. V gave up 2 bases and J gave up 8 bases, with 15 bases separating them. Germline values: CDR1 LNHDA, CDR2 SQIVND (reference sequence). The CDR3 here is CASSITIDRPGYTF. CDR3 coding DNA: TGTGCCAGTAGTATAACTATAGACCGCCCGGGCTACACCTTC.

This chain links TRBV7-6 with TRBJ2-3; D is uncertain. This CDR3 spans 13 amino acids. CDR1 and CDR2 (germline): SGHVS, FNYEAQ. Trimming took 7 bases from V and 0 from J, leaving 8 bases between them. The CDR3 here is CASMPGSTDTQYF. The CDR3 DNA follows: TGTGCCAGCATGCCCGGGAGCACAGATACGCAGTATTTT.

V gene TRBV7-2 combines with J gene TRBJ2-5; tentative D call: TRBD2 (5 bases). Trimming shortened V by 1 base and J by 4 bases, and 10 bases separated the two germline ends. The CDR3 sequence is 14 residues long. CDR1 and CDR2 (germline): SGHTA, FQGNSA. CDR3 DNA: TGTGCCAGCAGCTTAGGGCGGGCGGCAGAGACCCAGTACTTC. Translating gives CASSLGRAAETQYF.

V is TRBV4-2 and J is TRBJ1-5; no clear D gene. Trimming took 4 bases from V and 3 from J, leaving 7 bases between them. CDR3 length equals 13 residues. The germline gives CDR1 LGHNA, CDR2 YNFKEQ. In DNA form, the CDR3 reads TGTGCCAGCAGCCCTGTAGCCAATCAGCCCCAGCATTTT. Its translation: CASSPVANQPQHF.

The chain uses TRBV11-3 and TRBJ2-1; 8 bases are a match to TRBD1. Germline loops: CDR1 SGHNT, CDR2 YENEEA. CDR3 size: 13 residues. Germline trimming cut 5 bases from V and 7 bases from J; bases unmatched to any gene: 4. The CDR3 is CASSGRQGNEQFF. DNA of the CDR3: TGTGCCAGCAGCGGCAGACAGGGGAATGAGCAGTTCTTC.